The 23 T cell receptor beta chains below were found in one sample sequenced in a study of T cell repertoires in cytomegalovirus infection. These TCRs are of unknown antigen specificity. TCRdb reprocessed the reads with MiXCR, giving one entry per CDR3 protein. Found here are 680,000 or so distinct CDR3 sequences, around a third of them singletons; the top ten hold 18%. This sample comprised cultured PBMCs, obtained from culture after CMV antigen stimulation. The receptors here all came from a human donor in good health (CMV status not recorded). Some clones in this sample may be carry-over from other donors' samples.

This clonotype was counted a few times. The chain carries TRBV6-5 and TRBJ2-5, with D possibly TRBD1 on 6 matching bases. Germline V gives CDR1 MNHEY, CDR2 SVGAGI. Trimming removed 5 bases from V and 5 bases from J, with 12 bases in between. This CDR3 comprises 13 residues. The CDR3 sequence: CASSDWGRETQYF. Written as DNA, the CDR3 is TGTGCCAGCAGTGACTGGGGGCGGGAGACCCAGTACTTC.

The chain has TRBV7-6 and TRBJ1-1; D unresolved. The V gene's germline CDR1 is SGHVS and CDR2 FNYEAQ. V lost 4 bases, J lost 1 base, and 13 bases lay in between. The CDR3 covers 15 residues. CDR3 in DNA: TGTGCCAGCAGCTCCCCCCGTGCGGGGAACACTGAAGCTTTCTTT. Translating gives CASSSPRAGNTEAFF.

CDR3 sequence (DNA): TGTGCCAGCAGCGAGGGACAGGACCTCCGAGAGACCCAGTACTTC. Its protein product is CASSEGQDLRETQYF. The rearrangement links TRBV7-9 to TRBJ2-5; TRBD1 aligns across 8 bases. The CDR3 length is 15 residues. The trim removed 5 bases at V and 4 bases at J, leaving 9 bases unmatched. Per germline, CDR1 SEHNR and CDR2 FQNEAQ (reference sequence).

This clonotype was observed many times. The V gene is TRBV7-2, the J gene TRBJ1-1, with TRBD1 identical over 9 bases. This CDR3 region has 13 residues. CDR1 is SGHTA and CDR2 is FQGNSA in the germline V gene. V lost 5 bases and J lost 7; bases outside the gene matches: 5. The CDR3 reads CASSRGQGGEAFF. Here the CDR3 DNA reads TGTGCCAGCAGCCGGGGACAGGGCGGTGAAGCTTTCTTT.

The chain carries TRBV7-6 and TRBJ2-1, with TRBD2 matching 11 bases. J lost 10 bases, V lost 1 base, and 6 bases had no gene match. This CDR3 is built from 15 residues. Germline lookup yields CDR1 SGHVS and CDR2 FNYEAQ. The CDR3 protein is CASSLVTSGRGEQFF. The CDR3, as DNA: TGTGCCAGCAGCTTAGTAACTAGCGGGAGAGGAGAGCAGTTCTTC.

This clonotype came up a few times. The CDR3 bases are TGTGCCAGCCGAGTAGCGGGAGGCTCAGATACGCAGTATTTT. This sequence encodes CASRVAGGSDTQYF. The chain couples TRBV7-2 to TRBJ2-3, with 10 bases that match TRBD2. The CDR3 covers 14 residues. Looked up from germline, CDR1 is SGHTA and CDR2 is FQGNSA. V lost 8 bases, J lost 4 bases, and 6 bases stayed unmatched.

This clonotype has at least ten counts. The junction departs from germline at one end; a sequencing error may be responsible. The chain is built from TRBV4-1 and TRBJ2-3; 8 bases fit TRBD2. CDR3 length: 13 amino acids. Germline CDR1 is MGHRA and CDR2 is YSYEKL. CDR3 amino acids: CASSLREGDTQYF. The CDR3 nucleotides read TGTGCCAGCAGCTTACGGGAGGGAGATACGCAGTATTTT.

In its sample, this clonotype was seen a few times. This CDR3 is CASSLRGAENTIYF. The DNA of the CDR3 is TGTGCCAGCAGCTTGCGGGGTGCGGAAAACACCATATATTTT. The rearrangement joins TRBV5-4 to TRBJ1-3, with unresolved D. The CDR3 sequence is 14 residues long. The germline V gene encodes CDR1 SGHNT and CDR2 YYREEE (reference sequence). Trimming removed 1 base from V and 6 bases from J, with 11 bases in between.

This clonotype was seen only a few times. The V call is TRBV19, the J call TRBJ1-4; 7 bases match TRBD1. The germline V gene encodes CDR1 LNHDA and CDR2 SQIVND (reference sequence). The CDR3 has 14 residues. Trimming at V came to 9 bases and at J to 5 bases, leaving 9 bases not matched to a gene. The CDR3 DNA reads TGTGCCAGCCGTAACAGGGGCGGGAATGAAAAACTGTTTTTT. Translating it yields CASRNRGGNEKLFF.

This clonotype was picked up a small number of times. V is TRBV6-2 or TRBV6-3 and J is TRBJ2-2, with D hard to call. In germline, CDR1 is MNHEY, CDR2 SVGEGT. The CDR3 consists of 12 residues. V gave up 3 bases and J gave up 6 bases, with 5 bases separating them. CDR3: CASSYWSGELFF. As DNA, the CDR3 is TGTGCCAGCAGTTATTGGTCCGGGGAGCTGTTTTTT.

The V call is TRBV7-9, the J call TRBJ1-1, with 9 positions matching TRBD1. This CDR3 is 16 amino acids long. With 5 bases clipped from V and 8 bases from J, the junction kept 15 bases outside the gene matches. CDR1 and CDR2 (germline): SEHNR, FQNEAQ (reference sequence). In DNA, the CDR3 is TGTGCCAGCAGCCCCGGACAGGGGCCCTCCTCGAGGGAAGCTTTCTTT. It yields the protein CASSPGQGPSSREAFF.

This clonotype was detected only a few times. The gene calls are TRBV6-1 and TRBJ1-1, with unresolved D. CDR1 and CDR2 (germline): MNHNS, SASEGT. The CDR3 is 13 amino acids. The germline V and J ends were trimmed by 7 bases and 0 bases, with 9 bases remaining between them. CDR3: CASKASLNTEAFF. The DNA for the CDR3 is TGTGCCAGCAAGGCTTCTCTGAACACTGAAGCTTTCTTT.

This clonotype was seen repeatedly, ten times or more. The chain employs TRBV7-6 and TRBJ1-6; unclear D gene. The V gene's germline CDR1 is SGHVS and CDR2 FNYEAQ. The germline V and J ends were trimmed by 0 bases and 8 bases, with 11 bases remaining between them. This CDR3 spans 15 amino acids. CDR3 bases: TGTGCCAGCAGCTTAGCTAACCCGGCGGATTCACCCCTCCACTTT. This sequence encodes CASSLANPADSPLHF.

The chain couples TRBV20-1 to TRBJ1-4; D may be TRBD1 (5 bases). The CDR3 runs 17 residues. Germline V gives CDR1 DFQATT, CDR2 SNEGSKA (reference sequence). V was pared by 3 bases and J by 0 bases, with 17 bases between. This CDR3 reads CSARGDGGSATNEKLFF. The CDR3 DNA is TGCAGTGCTAGGGGGGACGGAGGATCAGCAACTAATGAAAAACTGTTTTTT.

This chain connects TRBV7-2 to TRBJ2-3, with TRBD2 identical over 10 bases. J was trimmed by 4 bases and V by 1 base; bases with no gene match: 5. CDR1 and CDR2 from the germline V gene are SGHTA and FQGNSA. The CDR3 runs to 16 residues. DNA of the CDR3: TGTGCCAGCAGCTTAGTCGGGACTAGCGTTGCAGATACGCAGTATTTT. Translated, it gives CASSLVGTSVADTQYF.

A single count supports this clonotype. The V and J genes are TRBV9 and TRBJ1-1; possibly TRBD1 for D (6 bases). Germline V gives CDR1 SGDLS, CDR2 YYNGEE. The V end lost 4 bases, the J end lost 0 bases, and 13 bases lay between the germline ends. This CDR3 region has 15 residues. CDR3 bases: TGTGCCAGCAGCACCGGGGGCTACATGAACACTGAAGCTTTCTTT. Translated: CASSTGGYMNTEAFF.

The CDR3 sequence: CASHGPGGTEAFF. The CDR3 nucleotides read TGTGCCAGCCACGGGCCAGGGGGCACTGAAGCTTTCTTT. V gene TRBV27 combines with J gene TRBJ1-1; 7 bases match TRBD1. The J segment lost 4 bases and the V segment lost 8 bases, leaving 7 bases of the junction unmatched. The germline V gene has CDR1 MNHEY and CDR2 SMNVEV (reference sequence). The CDR3 is 13 amino acids.

The V gene is TRBV19, the J gene TRBJ2-7; D is unresolved. The CDR3 is 13 residues long. Trimming took 3 bases from V and 0 from J, leaving 6 bases between them. Germline V gene sequence: CDR1 LNHDA, CDR2 SQIVND (reference sequence). CDR3 sequence reads: CASSIRHSYEQYF. As DNA, the CDR3 is TGTGCCAGTAGTATCCGACACTCCTACGAGCAGTACTTC. Based on the CDR3 plus reference TRBV19 and TRBJ2-7, the full variable domain is DGGITQSPKYLFRKEGQNVTLSCEQNLNHDAMYWYRQDPGQGLRLIYYSQIVNDFQKGDIAEGYSVSREKKESFPLTVTSAQKNPTAFYLCASSIRHSYEQYFGPGTRLTVT.

The chain couples TRBV6-2 or TRBV6-3 to TRBJ2-7; possible D gene TRBD2, 6 bases. The CDR3 sequence is 14 residues long. Trimming took off 5 bases at V and 1 base at J, with 12 bases between the two ends. Germline CDR1 MNHEY, CDR2 SVGEGT. DNA of the CDR3: TGTGCCAGCAGTCCTAGCGTTCCATCCTACGAGCAGTACTTC. Translation gives CASSPSVPSYEQYF.

Ten or more counts support this clonotype. The chain combines TRBV7-2 with TRBJ1-2; possible D gene TRBD1, 6 bases. CDR3 length: 14 amino acids. CDR1 and CDR2 from the germline V gene are SGHTA and FQGNSA. Trimming left V 3 bases short and J 6 bases short, with 14 bases between. DNA for the CDR3: TGTGCCAGCAGCTTTATGGTGGGGGCTAATGGCTACACCTTC. Its translation is CASSFMVGANGYTF.

This clonotype was counted only a few times. This chain connects TRBV7-6 to TRBJ1-6, with 9 bases that match TRBD1. The V gene end was trimmed by 1 base and the J gene end by 6 bases; junction bases not matched to a gene: 4. CDR3 length: 16 amino acids. The V gene's germline CDR1 is SGHVS and CDR2 FNYEAQ. Here the CDR3 reads CASSLGETGGNSPLHF. The CDR3, as DNA: TGTGCCAGCAGCTTAGGGGAGACAGGGGGTAATTCACCCCTCCACTTT.

This rearrangement joins TRBV4-2 to TRBJ2-2, with D possibly TRBD1 on 5 matching bases. The ends were cut back, 5 bases at V and 3 bases at J, with 10 bases in the middle. CDR1 and CDR2 (germline): LGHNA, YNFKEQ. CDR3 length: 14 amino acids. The chain's CDR3 is CASSGRDYTGELFF. DNA for the CDR3: TGTGCCAGCAGCGGCAGGGATTACACCGGGGAGCTGTTTTTT.

The gene calls are TRBV11-2 and TRBJ1-3; the D is unclear. From germline, CDR1 is SGHAT and CDR2 FQNNGV. Trimming removed 5 bases at V and 2 bases at J, with 7 bases between. This CDR3 spans 13 amino acids. The CDR3 loop is CASSEYTGNTIYF. CDR3 nucleotide sequence: TGTGCCAGCAGCGAGTATACTGGAAACACCATATATTTT.